The 29 T cell receptor beta chains given below trace back to one sample, sequenced in a study of T cell repertoires in cytomegalovirus infection. For these receptors, no antigen is known. In TCRdb, the reads were re-called with MiXCR into one record per CDR3 protein. This sample has 55,000 to 70,000 distinct CDR3 sequences, with roughly 34% found just once. Sequencing was carried out using PBMCs, sequenced either directly or after in vitro stimulation (not recorded which). Receptors were obtained from a human donor in good health (CMV status not recorded). Some clones in this sample may be carry-over from other donors' samples.

The chain employs TRBV7-2 and TRBJ1-2, with D hard to call. Trimming pared 2 bases from V and 8 bases from J, leaving 12 bases between. CDR1 and CDR2 (germline): SGHTA, FQGNSA. The CDR3 totals 13 residues. The CDR3 region has the DNA TGTGCCAGCAGCTTAACTCTCTGGGAGGGCTACACCTTC. It specifies CASSLTLWEGYTF.

The chain couples TRBV6-1 to TRBJ2-5; 11 bases match TRBD1. In germline, CDR1 is MNHNS, CDR2 SASEGT. The CDR3 consists of 15 residues. The ends lost 6 bases at V and 5 bases at J; junction bases unmatched: 8. The CDR3 here is CASSVSGTGGETQYF. The CDR3, as DNA: TGTGCCAGCAGCGTAAGCGGGACAGGGGGGGAGACCCAGTACTTC.

There are a few counts of this clonotype. CDR3 nucleotides: TGTGCCAGCAGCTTAGACGTAGGAGGGTACCAAGAGACCCAGTACTTC. Translation: CASSLDVGGYQETQYF. The V gene is TRBV7-9, the J gene TRBJ2-5; TRBD2 might be the D (6 bases). The CDR3 sequence is 16 residues long. Germline CDR1 SEHNR, CDR2 FQNEAQ (reference sequence). The V gene lost 1 base and the J gene lost 0 bases, with 12 bases spanning the gap.

This sequence joins TRBV19 and TRBJ2-1; tentative D call: TRBD2 (6 bases). Germline CDR1 and CDR2: LNHDA and SQIVND (reference sequence). The CDR3 extends over 14 amino acids. With 4 bases removed from V and 1 base from J, the gap between germline ends came to 8 bases. This CDR3 reads CASSRLDSYNEQFF. The CDR3 DNA is TGTGCCAGTAGTAGACTAGATTCCTACAATGAGCAGTTCTTC.

As for this clonotype: An end of the junction does not agree with germline; a read error may underlie this. This chain's CDR3 is CASSLSGYSRDMQYF. Here the CDR3 DNA reads TGTGCCAGCAGTTTAAGCGGGTATTCGCGAGATATGCAGTATTTT. This chain connects TRBV12-3 or TRBV12-4 to TRBJ2-3; possible D gene TRBD2, 6 bases. This CDR3 has 15 amino acids.

The chain uses TRBV12-3 or TRBV12-4 and TRBJ2-6; D uncertain. V was clipped by 7 bases and J by 0 bases, with 7 bases between them. This CDR3 spans 14 amino acids. CDR3 in DNA: TGTGCCAGCACCCGGCACTCTGGGGCCAACGTCCTGACTTTC. Its protein is CASTRHSGANVLTF.

The V and J genes are TRBV7-2 and TRBJ1-2; D unresolved. The CDR3 is made up of 12 amino acids. Trimming stripped 5 bases from V and 7 bases from J, with 11 bases between. Germline CDR1 is SGHTA and CDR2 is FQGNSA. The CDR3 reads CASSLRVGGYTF. The CDR3 region has the DNA TGTGCCAGCAGCCTTAGGGTGGGTGGCTACACCTTC.

This clonotype was counted between two and nine times. Here the CDR3 reads CASSLGLYAQYF. CDR3 DNA: TGTGCCAGCAGCCTGGGGCTGTATGCCCAGTACTTC. This rearrangement joins TRBV7-9 to TRBJ2-5; a weak D match, TRBD1 (5 bases). Germline V gene lookup returns CDR1 SEHNR and CDR2 FQNEAQ (reference sequence). Trimming took off 5 bases at V and 9 bases at J, with 13 bases between the two ends. This CDR3 is 12 amino acids long.

This clonotype has a count of ten or more. The CDR3 here is CASSVRDNSPLHF. The CDR3 nucleotides are TGTGCCAGCAGCGTCCGGGACAATTCACCCCTCCACTTT. The chain employs TRBV7-2 and TRBJ1-6; D is perhaps TRBD1 (5 bases). The CDR3 consists of 13 residues. V lost 5 bases and J lost 7, with 9 bases in between. Germline CDR1 SGHTA, CDR2 FQGNSA. Variable domain in full (rest from reference TRBV7-2 and TRBJ1-6): GAGVSQSPSNKVTEKGKDVELRCDPISGHTALYWYRQSLGQGLEFLIYFQGNSAPDKSGLPSDRFSAERTGGSVSTLTIQRTQQEDSAVYLCASSVRDNSPLHFGNGTRLTVT.

The CDR3 DNA is TGTGCCAGCAGCTTACGAGAGGCTGGGGCCAACGTCCTGACTTTC. The encoded protein is CASSLREAGANVLTF. The V and J genes are TRBV7-2 and TRBJ2-6; unclear D gene. CDR3 length equals 15 residues. Trimming pared 2 bases from V and 2 bases from J, leaving 7 bases between. Germline V gene data show CDR1 as SGHTA and CDR2 as FQGNSA.

This chain links TRBV3-1 with TRBJ2-5; TRBD2 agrees at 9 bases. Germline loops: CDR1 LGHDT, CDR2 YNNKEL (reference sequence). The CDR3 has 16 residues. Unmatched junction bases numbered 6, after V lost 1 base and J lost 3 bases. This CDR3 reads CASSQGASGDEETQYF. The CDR3 nucleotides are TGTGCCAGCAGCCAAGGGGCTAGCGGGGACGAAGAGACCCAGTACTTC.

V and J are TRBV7-2 and TRBJ2-7; D is unclear. The CDR3 consists of 12 residues. In germline, CDR1 is SGHTA, CDR2 FQGNSA. V dropped 6 bases and J dropped 2 bases, with 8 bases sitting between them. The CDR3 loop reads CASSAGAYEQYF. In nucleotides, the CDR3 is TGTGCCAGCAGTGCCGGTGCCTACGAGCAGTACTTC.

The chain combines TRBV28 with TRBJ1-2; D not resolved. CDR1 and CDR2 (germline): MDHEN, SYDVKM. This CDR3 has 12 residues. V shed 2 bases and J shed 7 bases, with 8 bases lying between them. The CDR3 spells CASSLKAGGYTF. DNA of the CDR3: TGTGCCAGCAGTTTAAAAGCAGGTGGCTACACCTTC.

J is TRBJ2-1 and V is TRBV18; D is ambiguous. The CDR3 sequence is 14 residues long. Trimming took off 3 bases at V and 0 bases at J, with 6 bases between the two ends. Germline CDR1 reads KGHSH; CDR2 reads LQKENI. CDR3 bases: TGTGCCAGCTCACCTCGAAGCTCCTACAATGAGCAGTTCTTC. Amino acids: CASSPRSSYNEQFF.

This chain joins TRBV4-3 and TRBJ2-3; D possibly corresponds to TRBD1 (5 bases). V lost 3 bases and J lost 6, with 19 bases in between. Germline CDR1 and CDR2: LGHNA and YSLEER. This CDR3 comprises 16 residues. Here the CDR3 DNA reads TGCGCCAGCAGCCAGGCGACGGCTGGGGCCGGCGATACGCAGTATTTT. This encodes CASSQATAGAGDTQYF.

This clonotype was seen only a few times. The chain links TRBV6-2 or TRBV6-3 to TRBJ2-3; unclear D gene. V was cut by 8 bases and J by 0 bases, with 9 bases left in between. Germline CDR1 reads MNHEY; CDR2 reads SVGEGT. CDR3 size: 13 residues. This CDR3 is CASRSSSTDTQYF. DNA of the CDR3: TGTGCCAGCCGATCCTCTAGCACAGATACGCAGTATTTT.

This clonotype was picked up a small number of times. The V gene is TRBV19, the J gene TRBJ2-1; 8 nucleotides align to TRBD2. The trim removed 4 bases at V and 5 bases at J, leaving 4 bases unmatched. Germline V CDR1 and CDR2: LNHDA, SQIVND (reference sequence). The CDR3 is made up of 14 amino acids. In nucleotides, the CDR3 is TGTGCCAGTAGTACTAGCGGGTGGAACAATGAGCAGTTCTTC. This gives the protein CASSTSGWNNEQFF.

This clonotype was seen only once. The J gene is TRBJ2-2, the V gene TRBV19; D is undetermined. Trimming stripped 5 bases from V and 6 bases from J, with 10 bases between. From germline, CDR1 is LNHDA and CDR2 SQIVND (reference sequence). The CDR3 is made up of 13 amino acids. The DNA for the CDR3 is TGTGCCAGTAGTGTCAGGTCGTCCGGGGAGCTGTTTTTT. Amino acid sequence: CASSVRSSGELFF.

This clonotype was observed at least ten times. The CDR3 spells CASSIHGGTGELFF. The CDR3 region has the DNA TGTGCCAGCAGTATCCACGGGGGGACCGGGGAGCTGTTTTTT. The genes are TRBV12-3 or TRBV12-4 and TRBJ2-2; 7 bases fit TRBD2. The CDR3 contains 14 residues. Trimming cost V 5 bases and J 5 bases; bases outside gene matches: 5.

The table lists this clonotype with a few counts. The DNA for the CDR3 is TGTGCCAGTAGTATCGCGGCGGGAGGAGGAGAGACCCAGTACTTC. As protein: CASSIAAGGGETQYF. V gene TRBV19 combines with J gene TRBJ2-5; TRBD2 matches at 8 bases. The V gene's germline CDR1 is LNHDA and CDR2 SQIVND (reference sequence). CDR3 length equals 15 residues. V trimming: 3 bases; J trimming: 4 bases; junction bases outside the gene matches: 7.

This sequence joins TRBV6-2 or TRBV6-3 and TRBJ2-7; D unclear. CDR3 length equals 18 residues. Germline CDR1 and CDR2: MNHEY and SVGEGT. Trimming left V 0 bases short and J 2 bases short, with 20 bases between. DNA for the CDR3: TGTGCCAGCAGTTACTCGGGCAGCCCAGGCTTCCCAACCTACGAGCAGTACTTC. It encodes CASSYSGSPGFPTYEQYF.

The chain employs TRBV6-1 and TRBJ2-7; D not certain. Germline V CDR1 and CDR2: MNHNS, SASEGT. CDR3 size: 13 residues. The V gene lost 0 bases and the J gene lost 5 bases, with 8 bases spanning the gap. The CDR3: CASSEAMRNEQYF. The CDR3 DNA follows: TGTGCCAGCAGTGAAGCAATGCGGAACGAGCAGTACTTC.

This clonotype was observed a handful of times. The chain couples TRBV27 to TRBJ2-7; a weak D match, TRBD2 (5 bases). The V end was cut by 0 bases, the J end by 2 bases, with 14 bases between. Germline V lookup: CDR1 MNHEY, CDR2 SMNVEV (reference sequence). CDR3 size: 16 residues. The CDR3 here is CASSLSRWMGAYEQYF. The CDR3 region has the DNA TGTGCCAGCAGTTTATCGAGGTGGATGGGAGCCTACGAGCAGTACTTC.

This clonotype was observed a handful of times. The chain is built from TRBV12-3 or TRBV12-4 and TRBJ2-3; possibly TRBD2 for D (6 bases). The CDR3 is 15 residues long. V lost 2 bases and J lost 4, with 13 bases in between. CDR3 coding DNA: TGTGCCAGCAGTTTATTTCAGGGAGGTCCAGATACGCAGTATTTT. It is translated as CASSLFQGGPDTQYF.

The chain combines TRBV5-6 with TRBJ1-5, with 11 bases aligning to TRBD1. Germline CDR1 SGHDT, CDR2 YYEEEE. J was trimmed by 1 base and V by 4 bases; bases with no gene match: 7. The CDR3 has 17 residues. This CDR3 is CASSRGQGARSNQPQHF. The CDR3 nucleotides are TGTGCCAGCAGCCGTGGACAGGGGGCTCGGAGCAATCAGCCCCAGCATTTT. Complete variable domain (other parts from reference TRBV5-6 and TRBJ1-5): DAGVTQSPTHLIKTRGQQVTLRCSPKSGHDTVSWYQQALGQGPQFIFQYYEEEERQRGNFPDRFSGHQFPNYSSELNVNALLLGDSALYLCASSRGQGARSNQPQHFGDGTRLSIL.

This clonotype was counted between two and nine times. The chain couples TRBV7-2 to TRBJ2-2, with 8 bases matching TRBD2. Trimming at V came to 3 bases and at J to 10 bases, leaving 7 bases not matched to a gene. The CDR3 is 14 residues long. CDR1 and CDR2 from the germline V gene are SGHTA and FQGNSA. The CDR3 sequence is CASSFLAGWAELFF. The CDR3, as DNA: TGTGCCAGCAGCTTCTTAGCGGGGTGGGCGGAGCTGTTTTTT.

This clonotype has a handful of counts. The V gene is TRBV4-1, the J gene TRBJ2-5; 7 positions agree with TRBD1. Per germline, CDR1 MGHRA and CDR2 YSYEKL. The length of the CDR3 is 15 residues. Germline trimming cut 1 base from V and 4 bases from J; bases unmatched to any gene: 6. CDR3 in amino acids: CASSQVGTAGETQYF. DNA for the CDR3: TGCGCCAGCAGCCAAGTGGGGACAGCAGGAGAGACCCAGTACTTC.

By share, this clonotype counts as medium-sized. The chain carries TRBV2 and TRBJ1-5, with a tentative D call TRBD1 (5 bases). The CDR3 has 15 amino acids. CDR1 and CDR2 from the germline V gene are SNHLY and FYNNEI. V was clipped by 7 bases and J by 4 bases, with 17 bases between them. The CDR3 coding sequence is TGTGCCAGCAAACAGGACCCAACGTGGAATCAGCCCCAGCATTTT. The encoded protein is CASKQDPTWNQPQHF. Using reference TRBV2 and TRBJ1-5 for the parts outside the CDR3, the full variable domain is EPEVTQTPSHQVTQMGQEVILRCVPISNHLYFYWYRQILGQKVEFLVSFYNNEISEKSEIFDDQFSVERPDGSNFTLKIRSTKLEDSAMYFCASKQDPTWNQPQHFGDGTRLSIL.

This chain links TRBV7-9 with TRBJ2-7, with a possible D match to TRBD1 (6 bases). CDR1 is SEHNR, CDR2 FQNEAQ, per germline (reference sequence). Trimming removed 0 bases from V and 4 bases from J, with 7 bases in between. This CDR3 has 13 amino acids. The CDR3 sequence is CASSLARGYEQYF. Written as DNA, the CDR3 is TGTGCCAGCAGCTTAGCCAGGGGTTACGAGCAGTACTTC.